Listed here are 19 T cell receptor beta chains from one sample, sequenced in a study of identical twins. TCRdb reanalysed the 5' RACE reads using MiXCR and keeps one entry per CDR3 protein. Of around 250,000 distinct CDR3 sequences listed, 12% are singletons. These sequences were also reported in another study, on yellow fever vaccine responses in identical twins.

The material sequenced was memory (CD45RO+) T cells sorted from blood. These receptor sequences come from a woman between 18 and 29 years old in good health.

This clonotype was seen a few times. The chain carries TRBV7-6 and TRBJ2-7; TRBD1 agrees at 10 bases. CDR3 length: 14 residues. V dropped 6 bases and J dropped 5; count of bases not matched to a gene: 7. The germline CDR1 and CDR2 sequences are SGHVS and FNYEAQ. The CDR3 sequence: CASSLRDRGHEQYF. CDR3 DNA: TGTGCCAGCAGTCTCCGGGACAGGGGTCACGAGCAGTACTTC.

This clonotype has more than one count but fewer than ten. The rearrangement links TRBV29-1 to TRBJ2-7; the D gene is possibly TRBD2 (5 bases). Germline lookup yields CDR1 SQVTM and CDR2 ANQGSEA. This CDR3 is 11 amino acids long. V was cut by 6 bases and J by 3 bases, with 9 bases left in between. The DNA for the CDR3 is TGCAGCGTCGGGGTTAGCTACGAGCAGTACTTC. This codes for CSVGVSYEQYF.

This clonotype showed up just a few times. V and J are TRBV10-3 and TRBJ1-2, with 7 bases lining up with TRBD1. With V trimmed by 4 bases and J by 4 bases, 6 bases remained unmatched. This CDR3 is 14 amino acids long. Germline-derived CDR1 and CDR2 are ENHRY and SYGVKD. The CDR3 nucleotides are TGTGCCATCAGTGGACAGGGCGGGCTCTATGGCTACACCTTC. Its translation is CAISGQGGLYGYTF.

The chain employs TRBV11-2 and TRBJ1-4; no clear D. Between the trimmed V and J ends, which lost 0 bases and 7 bases, there was a span of 12 bases. The CDR3 extends over 15 amino acids. CDR1 SGHAT and CDR2 FQNNGV come from the germline V gene. The CDR3: CASSLDGSLSEKLFF. Here the CDR3 DNA reads TGTGCCAGCAGCTTAGATGGCAGCCTCAGTGAAAAACTGTTTTTT. Full variable domain (missing parts from reference TRBV11-2 and TRBJ1-4): EAGVAQSPRYKIIEKRQSVAFWCNPISGHATLYWYQQILGQGPKLLIQFQNNGVVDDSQLPKDRFSAERLKGVDSTLKIQPAKLEDSAVYLCASSLDGSLSEKLFFGSGTQLSVL.

The genes are TRBV7-9 and TRBJ2-7, with D uncertain. Looked up from germline, CDR1 is SEHNR and CDR2 is FQNEAQ (reference sequence). The CDR3 runs 13 residues. V lost 0 bases and J lost 5, with 8 bases in between. CDR3 nucleotides: TGTGCCAGCAGCTTAGCAGGGTTCGACGAGCAGTACTTC. This translates into CASSLAGFDEQYF. The full variable domain, with the rest looked up from reference TRBV7-9 and TRBJ2-7, is DTGVSQNPRHKITKRGQNVTFRCDPISEHNRLYWYRQTLGQGPEFLTYFQNEAQLEKSRLLSDRFSAERPKGSFSTLEIQRTEQGDSAMYLCASSLAGFDEQYFGPGTRLTVT.

The V gene is TRBV6-6, the J gene TRBJ2-7; maybe TRBD2 (7 bases). CDR1 is MNHNY and CDR2 is SVGAGI in the germline V gene (reference sequence). V was shortened by 7 bases and J by 0 bases, with 10 bases between the two germline ends. The length of the CDR3 is 13 residues. In nucleotides, the CDR3 is TGTGCCAGCAAGGGGGGGACCTCCTACGAGCAGTACTTC. Translation gives CASKGGTSYEQYF.

The gene calls are TRBV20-1 and TRBJ2-1; D could derive from TRBD1 or TRBD2 (5 bases each). V was cut by 0 bases and J by 1 base, with 16 bases left in between. Germline V lookup: CDR1 DFQATT, CDR2 SNEGSKA (reference sequence). The CDR3 runs to 17 residues. CDR3 amino acids: CSARDGDGHYSYNEQFF. The CDR3 DNA follows: TGCAGTGCTAGAGATGGGGACGGCCACTATTCCTACAATGAGCAGTTCTTC.

This clonotype was seen only a few times. The rearrangement uses TRBV6-5 and TRBJ2-1; 9 bases are a match to TRBD1. This CDR3 is built from 17 residues. The V segment lost 2 bases and the J segment 5 bases; nucleotides outside the gene matches: 10. Looked up from germline, CDR1 is MNHEY and CDR2 is SVGAGI. The CDR3 DNA follows: TGTGCCAGCAGTTACACCCCCACAGGGGGCGCAGACAATGAGCAGTTCTTC. Translation: CASSYTPTGGADNEQFF.

The table lists this clonotype with many counts. The rearrangement joins TRBV10-3 to TRBJ2-5, with D possibly being TRBD1 (5 bases). From germline, CDR1 is ENHRY and CDR2 SYGVKD. V dropped 8 bases and J dropped 1 base, with 20 bases sitting between them. The CDR3 spans 16 residues. In DNA form, the CDR3 reads TGTGCCATCGTGGCGTCGTGGACAAAAACCCAAGAGACCCAGTACTTC. Translation gives CAIVASWTKTQETQYF.

V gene TRBV27 combines with J gene TRBJ2-3; tentatively, D is TRBD1 (5 bases). Germline lookup yields CDR1 MNHEY and CDR2 SMNVEV (reference sequence). This CDR3 spans 14 amino acids. V lost 8 bases, J lost 2 bases, and 14 bases lay in between. The chain's CDR3 is CASRTTAITDTQYF. The CDR3 region has the DNA TGTGCCAGCCGTACGACAGCAATCACAGATACGCAGTATTTT.

The J gene is TRBJ2-1, the V gene TRBV4-1; 14 nucleotides agree with TRBD2. The germline CDR1 and CDR2 sequences are MGHRA and YSYEKL. Germline trimming cut 3 bases from V and 8 bases from J; bases unmatched to any gene: 6. The length of the CDR3 is 16 residues. CDR3 sequence (DNA): TGCGCCAGCAGCCAGATAGGGACTAGCGGGAGCTATGAGCAGTTCTTC. It encodes CASSQIGTSGSYEQFF.

This clonotype was counted between two and nine times. This chain links TRBV20-1 with TRBJ2-2; no definite D call. The V gene lost 0 bases and the J gene lost 4 bases, with 6 bases spanning the gap. Germline assignment: CDR1 DFQATT and CDR2 SNEGSKA (reference sequence). The CDR3 consists of 13 residues. The CDR3 is CSARDRVTGELFF. For the CDR3, the DNA is TGCAGTGCTAGAGACCGGGTCACCGGGGAGCTGTTTTTT.

The chain has TRBV6-1 and TRBJ1-4; no definite D call. This CDR3 region has 11 residues. Germline assignment: CDR1 MNHNS and CDR2 SASEGT. Trimming took off 10 bases at V and 8 bases at J, with 11 bases between the two ends. CDR3 loop: CATGNREKLFF. In nucleotides, the CDR3 is TGTGCCACGGGGAATAGAGAAAAACTGTTTTTT.

J is TRBJ2-1 and V is TRBV20-1, with 8 bases aligning to TRBD2. The CDR3 consists of 15 residues. The J segment lost 6 bases and the V segment lost 6 bases, leaving 13 bases of the junction unmatched. Germline CDR1 DFQATT, CDR2 SNEGSKA (reference sequence). The CDR3, as DNA: TGCAGTGCCCAACCGGGACTAGAATTGGGCAATGAGCAGTTCTTC. This codes for CSAQPGLELGNEQFF.

This clonotype was counted only a few times. The rearrangement joins TRBV7-9 to TRBJ2-7; 7 nucleotides agree with TRBD2. V lost 5 bases and J lost 2; bases outside the gene matches: 9. The CDR3 covers 15 residues. The germline CDR1 and CDR2 sequences are SEHNR and FQNEAQ (reference sequence). The CDR3 loop is CASSKGAGATYEQYF. The CDR3 DNA follows: TGTGCCAGCAGCAAAGGGGCGGGAGCAACCTACGAGCAGTACTTC.

This clonotype was recorded at least ten times. The chain recombines TRBV29-1 with TRBJ1-1, with D possibly matching TRBD1 (6 bases). Germline CDR1 SQVTM, CDR2 ANQGSEA. The CDR3 length is 13 residues. V lost 5 bases and J 6 bases, leaving 16 bases between the germline ends. For the CDR3, the DNA is TGCAGCGTTTCGTTGGGGGAGGGGGCTGAAGCTTTCTTT. Amino acid sequence: CSVSLGEGAEAFF. The entire variable domain, with the rest obtained from reference TRBV29-1 and TRBJ1-1, is as follows: SAVISQKPSRDICQRGTSLTIQCQVDSQVTMMFWYRQQPGQSLTLIATANQGSEATYESGFVIDKFPISRPNLTFSTLTVSNMSPEDSSIYLCSVSLGEGAEAFFGQGTRLTVV.

The CDR3, as DNA: TGTGCCAGCCATAGCGGGGAGACCTACGAGCAGTACTTC. Protein product: CASHSGETYEQYF. V gene TRBV6-1 combines with J gene TRBJ2-7, with TRBD2 matching 8 bases. The CDR3 covers 13 residues. Trimming at V came to 8 bases and at J to 2 bases, leaving 5 bases not matched to a gene. Germline V gene data show CDR1 as MNHNS and CDR2 as SASEGT.

This clonotype was detected a few times. The genes are TRBV4-2 and TRBJ2-3; 10 nucleotides agree with TRBD2. The CDR3 extends over 16 amino acids. The V gene end was trimmed by 4 bases and the J gene end by 4 bases; junction bases not matched to a gene: 8. Germline CDR1 and CDR2: LGHNA and YNFKEQ. Here the CDR3 DNA reads TGTGCCAGCAGCCCCCGGGCTAGCGGGAGCTCAGATACGCAGTATTTT. The encoded protein is CASSPRASGSSDTQYF.

The chain couples TRBV15 to TRBJ2-1; TRBD2 matches at 7 bases. This CDR3 is 14 amino acids long. V gave up 0 bases and J gave up 9 bases; unmatched junction bases: 5. Germline V gives CDR1 LNHNV, CDR2 YYDKDF (reference sequence). The chain's CDR3 is CATSRDGGLGEQFF. The CDR3 DNA sequence: TGTGCCACCAGCAGAGACGGGGGGTTGGGTGAGCAGTTCTTC.